Following are 22 T cell receptor beta chains from one sample sequenced in a study of control samples from healthy donors and cancer patients. The protocol was immunoSEQ multiplex PCR, while the TCRdb copy is restricted to in-frame clones and leaves out a portion. The sample comprises tens of thousands of clones, 88% of which are singletons, and approximately 15% rests with the top ten. The specimen sequenced was blood. These TCRs come from a woman aged 65 to 85 in good health.

This chain connects TRBV30 to TRBJ1-2, with 8 positions matching TRBD1. Trimming took 4 bases from V and 5 from J; bases not matched to a gene: 9. Looked up from germline, CDR1 is GTSNPN and CDR2 is SVGIG (reference sequence). This CDR3 has 14 amino acids. This CDR3 is CAWTLTGGGYGYTF. For the CDR3, the DNA is TGTGCCTGGACCCTTACAGGGGGTGGGTATGGCTACACCTTC. The variable domain in full, with the rest retrieved from reference TRBV30 and TRBJ1-2, is SQTIHQWPATLVQPVGSPLSLECTVEGTSNPNLYWYRQAAGRGLQLLFYSVGIGQISSEVPQNLSASRPQDRQFILSSKKLLLSDSGFYLCAWTLTGGGYGYTFGSGTRLTVV.

CDR3 sequence: CASSEGLLTGELFF. The CDR3 DNA follows: TGTGCCAGCAGTGAAGGGCTCTTAACCGGGGAGCTGTTTTTT. The chain joins TRBV2 to TRBJ2-2; D gene unclear. The germline CDR1 and CDR2 sequences are SNHLY and FYNNEI. The length of the CDR3 is 14 residues. V lost 1 base and J 5 bases, leaving 8 bases between the germline ends.

The V call is TRBV10-2, the J call TRBJ1-2; 8 bases align to TRBD1. The length of the CDR3 is 13 residues. Trimming took 5 bases from V and 4 from J; bases not matched to a gene: 3. Germline V gene lookup returns CDR1 WSHSY and CDR2 SAAADI. This CDR3 is CASSNTGGYGYTF. CDR3 bases: TGCGCCAGCAGTAATACAGGGGGCTATGGCTACACCTTC.

The chain combines TRBV30 with TRBJ1-1; D perhaps matches TRBD1 (6 bases). The ends were cut back, 2 bases at V and 3 bases at J, with 10 bases in the middle. The CDR3 spans 13 residues. Germline assignment: CDR1 GTSNPN and CDR2 SVGIG (reference sequence). The CDR3 is CAWSLTGYTEAFF. The CDR3 coding sequence is TGTGCCTGGAGTCTGACAGGCTACACTGAAGCTTTCTTT.

The chain links TRBV4-3 to TRBJ1-1; no firm D call. There are 13 residues in the CDR3. V was cut by 2 bases and J by 2 bases, with 6 bases left in between. Per the germline V gene, CDR1 is LGHNA and CDR2 is YSLEER. The CDR3 sequence: CASSQQHNTEAFF. Written as DNA, the CDR3 is TGCGCCAGCAGCCAACAGCATAACACTGAAGCTTTCTTT.

This clone appeared once. This chain links TRBV11-2 with TRBJ1-1; D not certain. This CDR3 has 14 amino acids. Germline CDR1 SGHAT, CDR2 FQNNGV. Between the trimmed V and J ends, which lost 6 bases and 7 bases, there was a span of 18 bases. For the CDR3, the DNA is TGTGCCAGCAGTCGGGAGATGAACGTACGTGAAGCTTTCTTT. It is translated as CASSREMNVREAFF.

This clone was detected once. The chain joins TRBV19 to TRBJ1-1; no clear D. Germline values: CDR1 LNHDA, CDR2 SQIVND (reference sequence). The CDR3 extends over 15 amino acids. V lost 3 bases to trimming and J lost 4 bases, with 15 bases between them. CDR3: CASSIGLEPGTEAFF. The CDR3 DNA is TGTGCCAGTAGTATTGGTCTGGAACCGGGCACTGAAGCTTTCTTT.

The chain combines TRBV6-6 with TRBJ2-1; D call uncertain. With 3 bases removed from V and 6 bases from J, the gap between germline ends came to 9 bases. CDR3 size: 13 residues. Germline V gene data show CDR1 as MNHNY and CDR2 as SVGAGI (reference sequence). The CDR3 sequence: CASSYLPGNEQFF. In DNA form, the CDR3 reads TGTGCCAGCAGTTATCTCCCAGGCAATGAGCAGTTCTTC.

The rearrangement joins TRBV7-2 to TRBJ1-1; 8 positions agree with TRBD1. Trimming took 4 bases from V and 8 from J; bases not matched to a gene: 9. The CDR3 is 14 residues long. The germline gives CDR1 SGHTA, CDR2 FQGNSA. CDR3 nucleotide sequence: TGTGCCAGCAGCTCGACCACCGGACAGGGAGAAGCTTTCTTT. It codes for CASSSTTGQGEAFF.

The chain carries TRBV27 and TRBJ2-1, with 8 positions matching TRBD2. The germline V gene has CDR1 MNHEY and CDR2 SMNVEV (reference sequence). This CDR3 spans 17 amino acids. The V and J ends lost 3 bases and 6 bases, in that order; junction bases with no gene match: 13. CDR3 sequence reads: CASSLRHSGSWINEQFF. CDR3 coding DNA: TGTGCCAGCAGTTTGAGACACAGCGGGAGTTGGATCAATGAGCAGTTCTTC.

The chain joins TRBV7-2 to TRBJ2-7; 8 bases line up with TRBD2. Trimming cost V 2 bases and J 3 bases; bases outside gene matches: 12. The length of the CDR3 is 17 residues. Per the germline V gene, CDR1 is SGHTA and CDR2 is FQGNSA. CDR3 sequence (DNA): TGTGCCAGCAGCTTACAAATAAGCGGGACTAGTAACTACGAGCAGTACTTC. Amino acids: CASSLQISGTSNYEQYF.

This sequence joins TRBV6-5 and TRBJ2-3; D gene unclear. Germline assignment: CDR1 MNHEY and CDR2 SVGAGI. This CDR3 spans 15 amino acids. Trimming pared 0 bases from V and 4 bases from J, leaving 11 bases between. The CDR3 coding sequence is TGTGCCAGCAGTTACTCCTCCGGGCGCCCAGATACGCAGTATTTT. The encoded protein is CASSYSSGRPDTQYF.

The chain joins TRBV11-2 to TRBJ2-2; 14 positions match TRBD2. This CDR3 spans 13 amino acids. After removal of 5 bases from V and 12 bases from J, the junction contained 2 bases not matched to a gene. CDR1 is SGHAT and CDR2 is FQNNGV in the germline V gene. CDR3 coding DNA: TGTGCCAGCAGCCGACTAGCGGGAGGGCAGCTGTTTTTT. Its translation: CASSRLAGGQLFF.

V gene TRBV27 combines with J gene TRBJ1-2; D unresolved. Looked up from germline, CDR1 is MNHEY and CDR2 is SMNVEV (reference sequence). V lost 5 bases and J lost 3, with 22 bases in between. The CDR3 has 17 residues. The CDR3 sequence is CASSAHRGMGRDYGYTF. Written as DNA, the CDR3 is TGTGCCAGCAGTGCCCATCGCGGCATGGGGAGGGACTATGGCTACACCTTC.

This clone turned up a few times. The chain joins TRBV4-1 to TRBJ1-6; D not certain. V gave up 2 bases and J gave up 8 bases, with 4 bases separating them. Germline V gene sequence: CDR1 MGHRA, CDR2 YSYEKL. The CDR3 has 12 amino acids. For the CDR3, the DNA is TGCGCCAGCAGCCAACCCGATTCACCCCTCCACTTT. This sequence encodes CASSQPDSPLHF.

The V gene is TRBV29-1, the J gene TRBJ2-1; D gene uncertain. This CDR3 region has 12 residues. V was clipped by 4 bases and J by 5 bases, with 9 bases between them. Germline values: CDR1 SQVTM, CDR2 ANQGSEA. The CDR3 DNA sequence: TGCAGCGTTGCCGGCTATAACAATGAGCAGTTCTTC. Translation: CSVAGYNNEQFF.

The chain joins TRBV25-1 to TRBJ1-2; 8 positions agree with TRBD1. V lost 3 bases to trimming and J lost 8 bases; unmatched junction nucleotides: 8. The length of the CDR3 is 14 residues. Germline V gene sequence: CDR1 MGHDK, CDR2 SYGVNS. The chain's CDR3 is CASSDPGQGRGYTF. In DNA, the CDR3 is TGTGCCAGCAGTGATCCCGGACAGGGTAGGGGCTACACCTTC.

CDR3 amino acids: CASSSSPRDRGENGYTF. CDR3 DNA sequence: TGTGCCAGCAGCTCCTCGCCCCGGGACAGGGGGGAAAATGGCTACACCTTC. The chain links TRBV7-9 to TRBJ1-2, with 11 bases identical to TRBD1. V was clipped by 4 bases and J by 6 bases; unmatched bases: 13. Germline V gives CDR1 SEHNR, CDR2 FQNEAQ (reference sequence). CDR3 size: 17 residues. The variable domain in full, completed from reference TRBV7-9 and TRBJ1-2, reads DTGVSQNPRHKITKRGQNVTFRCDPISEHNRLYWYRQTLGQGPEFLTYFQNEAQLEKSRLLSDRFSAERPKGSFSTLEIQRTEQGDSAMYLCASSSSPRDRGENGYTFGSGTRLTVV.

V usage is TRBV5-1 and J usage is TRBJ1-5, with D possibly matching TRBD1 (5 bases). CDR1 SGHRS and CDR2 YFSETQ come from the germline V gene. The V end lost 4 bases, the J end lost 6 bases, and 14 bases lay between the germline ends. This CDR3 spans 14 amino acids. The CDR3 DNA sequence: TGCGCCAGCAGCCAGGACGGTCAGGGTCAGCCCCAGCATTTT. It translates to CASSQDGQGQPQHF.

Only one count was recorded for this clone. V is TRBV5-4 and J is TRBJ2-1; possible D gene TRBD2, 5 bases. The CDR3 is 17 residues long. Germline-derived CDR1 and CDR2 are SGHNT and YYREEE (reference sequence). The V end was cut by 0 bases, the J end by 7 bases, with 20 bases between. The CDR3 bases are TGTGCCAGCAGCTTGGGGACTCCCCTTATCGCTGAAAATGAGCAGTTCTTC. It specifies CASSLGTPLIAENEQFF.

This clone was counted between two and nine times. The chain has TRBV10-2 and TRBJ1-1, with D possibly TRBD1 on 6 matching bases. This CDR3 spans 13 amino acids. Trimming removed 4 bases at V and 5 bases at J, with 11 bases between. The germline V gene encodes CDR1 WSHSY and CDR2 SAAADI. As DNA, the CDR3 is TGCGCCAGCAGTGTAGGGACACAGACTGAAGCTTTCTTT. Translating gives CASSVGTQTEAFF.

CDR3 loop: CASSATGGRETQYF. CDR3 coding DNA: TGTGCCAGCAGCGCAACCGGCGGGAGGGAGACCCAGTACTTC. The chain uses TRBV9 and TRBJ2-5; 8 bases are shared with TRBD2. The V gene end was trimmed by 3 bases and the J gene end by 5 bases; junction bases not matched to a gene: 6. CDR1 is SGDLS and CDR2 is YYNGEE in the germline V gene. The CDR3 is 14 residues long.